The clone carrying this T cell receptor (beta chain) was seen only once. This sample stems from a study of blood T cell repertoires in COVID-19. Produced via immunoSEQ multiplex PCR; TCRdb's table is partial and in-frame only. The sample has some 220,000 clones, around 80% seen once; the top ten hold 5.5%. The CDR3 sequence is 15 residues long. Germline V gene lookup returns CDR1 MNHEY and CDR2 SVGAGI. Trimming pared 2 bases from V and 5 bases from J, leaving 14 bases between. The TCR originated in a human donor in a cohort sampled during active COVID-19. The V gene is TRBV6-5, the J gene TRBJ2-3; possibly TRBD1 for D (6 bases). Material for sequencing was peripheral blood. CDR3 nucleotides: TGTGCCAGCAGTTACGGGACACGGCTGGGAGATACGCAGTATTTT. Residues: CASSYGTRLGDTQYF.